The 8 T cell receptor beta chains listed next were all sequenced from one sample in a study of human T cells and chemical hapten exposure. Time point meaning: patch test 1, 2 weeks after DPC sensitization. Described treatment: therapeutic diphenylcyclopropenone sensitization with weekly scalp DPC. TCRdb processed the RACE reads anew with MiXCR; each CDR3 protein has one entry. The data contain approximately 82,000 distinct CDR3 sequences, 8% to 11% of them singletons. The sample in question was whole blood, obtained in connection with sensitization to the hapten diphenylcyclopropenone (DPC). These receptors came from a man in his forties or fifties with alopecia areata. Some clones in this sample may be carry-over from other donors' samples.

This clonotype was observed many times. V is TRBV29-1 and J is TRBJ2-5; D is unclear. CDR1 SQVTM and CDR2 ANQGSEA come from the germline V gene. V gave up 2 bases and J gave up 4 bases, with 11 bases separating them. The CDR3 totals 13 residues. The CDR3 sequence: CSVESGTLETQYF. DNA of the CDR3: TGCAGCGTTGAAAGTGGAACCCTAGAGACCCAGTACTTC. Full variable domain (remainder filled in from reference TRBV29-1 and TRBJ2-5): SAVISQKPSRDICQRGTSLTIQCQVDSQVTMMFWYRQQPGQSLTLIATANQGSEATYESGFVIDKFPISRPNLTFSTLTVSNMSPEDSSIYLCSVESGTLETQYFGPGTRLLVL.

V is TRBV6-5 and J is TRBJ2-1; no clear D. Germline V gene lookup returns CDR1 MNHEY and CDR2 SVGAGI. Trimming pared 0 bases from V and 8 bases from J, leaving 14 bases between. The CDR3 has 15 amino acids. CDR3 sequence reads: CASSYSRVGRDEQFF. The CDR3 DNA is TGTGCCAGCAGTTACTCACGTGTAGGGCGCGATGAGCAGTTCTTC.

This clonotype was seen repeatedly, ten times or more. The chain joins TRBV5-5 to TRBJ1-3; D ambiguous. The length of the CDR3 is 17 residues. V shed 1 base and J shed 0 bases, with 14 bases lying between them. The germline V gene encodes CDR1 SGHKS and CDR2 YYEKEE (reference sequence). The CDR3 here is CASSLPPSPSSGNTIYF. The DNA of the CDR3 is TGTGCCAGCAGCTTGCCGCCGTCTCCTAGCTCTGGAAACACCATATATTTT.

This clonotype came up a few times. The gene calls are TRBV29-1 and TRBJ1-5; D is ambiguous. This CDR3 spans 12 amino acids. V was shortened by 4 bases and J by 4 bases, with 8 bases between the two germline ends. Germline lookup yields CDR1 SQVTM and CDR2 ANQGSEA. For the CDR3, the DNA is TGCAGCGTTGGAGCTGTTAATCAGCCCCAGCATTTT. Protein sequence: CSVGAVNQPQHF.

This clonotype was detected many times. The genes are TRBV20-1 and TRBJ2-3; D call uncertain. Trimming removed 2 bases from V and 2 bases from J, with 14 bases in between. The CDR3 extends over 15 amino acids. Germline CDR1 is DFQATT and CDR2 is SNEGSKA (reference sequence). As DNA, the CDR3 is TGCAGTGCTAGACCAGTGGTCTTCACCACAGATACGCAGTATTTT. It encodes CSARPVVFTTDTQYF.

This sequence joins TRBV12-3 or TRBV12-4 and TRBJ1-3, with 7 bases matching TRBD1. The length of the CDR3 is 15 residues. Trimming at V came to 6 bases and at J to 4 bases, leaving 9 bases not matched to a gene. The CDR3 protein is CASRPYTGEGNTIYF. Written as DNA, the CDR3 is TGTGCCAGCAGACCTTATACAGGGGAAGGAAACACCATATATTTT.

This clonotype was observed a handful of times. This chain joins TRBV4-3 and TRBJ1-6; D uncertain. The CDR3 is made up of 16 amino acids. Germline V gene data show CDR1 as LGHNA and CDR2 as YSLEER. The ends were cut back, 0 bases at V and 7 bases at J, with 13 bases in the middle. The CDR3 DNA sequence: TGCGCCAGCAGCCAAGACGGCAGAGGCCAAAATTCACCCCTCCACTTT. It codes for CASSQDGRGQNSPLHF.

This clonotype was detected many times. The chain couples TRBV7-2 to TRBJ2-3, with D tentatively TRBD1 (6 bases). This CDR3 has 16 amino acids. Trimming cost V 7 bases and J 4 bases, with 21 bases left between them. Germline V gene lookup returns CDR1 SGHTA and CDR2 FQGNSA. The CDR3 nucleotides read TGTGCCAGCATCTTGGGGGCCTCGACTCCCGCAGATACGCAGTATTTT. Translated, it gives CASILGASTPADTQYF.